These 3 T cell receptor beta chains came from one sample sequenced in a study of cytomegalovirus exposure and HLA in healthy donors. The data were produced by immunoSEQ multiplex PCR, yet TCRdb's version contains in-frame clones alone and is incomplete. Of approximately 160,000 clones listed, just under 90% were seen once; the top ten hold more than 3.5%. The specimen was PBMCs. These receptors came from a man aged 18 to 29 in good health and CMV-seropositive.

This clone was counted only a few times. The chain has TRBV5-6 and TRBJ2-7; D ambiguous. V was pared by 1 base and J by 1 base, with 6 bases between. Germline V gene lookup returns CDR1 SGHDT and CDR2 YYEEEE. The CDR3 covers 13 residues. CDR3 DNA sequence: TGTGCCAGCAGCTTGATTCTTTCCTACGAGCAGTACTTC. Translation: CASSLILSYEQYF. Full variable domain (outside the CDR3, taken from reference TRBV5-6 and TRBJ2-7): DAGVTQSPTHLIKTRGQQVTLRCSPKSGHDTVSWYQQALGQGPQFIFQYYEEEERQRGNFPDRFSGHQFPNYSSELNVNALLLGDSALYLCASSLILSYEQYFGPGTRLTVT.

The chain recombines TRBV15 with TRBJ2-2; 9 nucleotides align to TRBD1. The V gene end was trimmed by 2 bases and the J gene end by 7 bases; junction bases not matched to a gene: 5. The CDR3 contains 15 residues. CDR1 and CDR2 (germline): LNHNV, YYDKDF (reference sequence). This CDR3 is CATSRRTGVSGELFF. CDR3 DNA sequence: TGTGCCACCAGCAGAAGGACAGGGGTTAGCGGGGAGCTGTTTTTT. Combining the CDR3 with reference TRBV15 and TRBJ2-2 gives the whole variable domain DAMVIQNPRYQVTQFGKPVTLSCSQTLNHNVMYWYQQKSSQAPKLLFHYYDKDFNNEADTPDNFQSRRPNTSFCFLDIRSPGLGDTAMYLCATSRRTGVSGELFFGEGSRLTVL.

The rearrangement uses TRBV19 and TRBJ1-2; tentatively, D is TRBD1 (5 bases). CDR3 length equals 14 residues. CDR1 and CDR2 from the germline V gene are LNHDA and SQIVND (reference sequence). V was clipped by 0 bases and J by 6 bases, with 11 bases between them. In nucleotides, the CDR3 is TGTGCCAGTAGTATAGATTCGGGGGTGAATGGCTACACCTTC. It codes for CASSIDSGVNGYTF.